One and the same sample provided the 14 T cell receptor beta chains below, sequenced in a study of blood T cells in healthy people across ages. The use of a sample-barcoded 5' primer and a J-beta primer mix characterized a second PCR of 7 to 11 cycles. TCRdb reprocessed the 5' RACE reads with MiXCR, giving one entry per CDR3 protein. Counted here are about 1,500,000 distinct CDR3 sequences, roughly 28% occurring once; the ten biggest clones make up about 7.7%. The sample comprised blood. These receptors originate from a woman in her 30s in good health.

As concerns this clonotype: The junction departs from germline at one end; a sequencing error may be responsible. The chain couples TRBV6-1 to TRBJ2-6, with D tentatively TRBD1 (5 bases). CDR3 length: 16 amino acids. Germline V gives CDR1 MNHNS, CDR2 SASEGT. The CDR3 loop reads CASRVQAISGANVRTF. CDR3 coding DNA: TGTGCCAGCAGAGTACAGGCGATCTCTGGGGCCAACGTCCGGACTTTC.

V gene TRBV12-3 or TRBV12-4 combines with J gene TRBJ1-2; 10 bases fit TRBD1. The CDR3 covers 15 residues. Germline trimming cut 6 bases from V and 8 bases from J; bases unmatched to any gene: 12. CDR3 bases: TGTGCCAGCAGAGGACAGGGGGAATCTCTCTACGGCTACACCTTC. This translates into CASRGQGESLYGYTF.

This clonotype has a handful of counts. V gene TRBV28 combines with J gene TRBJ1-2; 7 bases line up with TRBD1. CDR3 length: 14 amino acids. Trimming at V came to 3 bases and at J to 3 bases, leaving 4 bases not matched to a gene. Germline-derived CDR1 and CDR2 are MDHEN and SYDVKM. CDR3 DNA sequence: TGTGCCAGCAGTTTCGACAGGGATTACTATGGCTACACCTTC. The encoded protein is CASSFDRDYYGYTF.

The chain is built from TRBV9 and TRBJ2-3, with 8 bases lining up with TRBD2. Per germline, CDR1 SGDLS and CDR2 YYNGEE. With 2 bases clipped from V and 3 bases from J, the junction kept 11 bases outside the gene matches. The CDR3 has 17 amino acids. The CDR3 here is CASSVESAGGGTDTQYF. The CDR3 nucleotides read TGTGCCAGCAGCGTGGAATCCGCGGGAGGTGGGACAGATACGCAGTATTTT.

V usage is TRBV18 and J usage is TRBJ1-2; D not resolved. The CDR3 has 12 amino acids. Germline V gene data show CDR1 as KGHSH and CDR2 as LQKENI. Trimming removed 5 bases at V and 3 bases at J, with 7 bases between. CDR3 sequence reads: CASSRPDYGYTF. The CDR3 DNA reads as TGTGCCAGCTCAAGACCAGACTATGGCTACACCTTC.

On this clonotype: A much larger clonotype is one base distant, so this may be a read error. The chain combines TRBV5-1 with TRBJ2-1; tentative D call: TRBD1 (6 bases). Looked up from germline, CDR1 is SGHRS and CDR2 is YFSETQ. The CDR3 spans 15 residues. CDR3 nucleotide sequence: TGCGCCAGCAGATTGGGGGCCAGTACCTACAAGGAGCAGTTCTTC. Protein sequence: CASRLGASTYKEQFF.

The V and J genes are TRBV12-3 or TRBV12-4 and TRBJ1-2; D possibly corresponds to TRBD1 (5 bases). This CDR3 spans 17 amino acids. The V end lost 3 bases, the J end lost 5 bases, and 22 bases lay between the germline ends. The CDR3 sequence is CASSFKAWGPSYYGYTF. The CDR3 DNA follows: TGTGCCAGCAGTTTTAAAGCGTGGGGCCCTAGTTATTATGGCTACACCTTC.

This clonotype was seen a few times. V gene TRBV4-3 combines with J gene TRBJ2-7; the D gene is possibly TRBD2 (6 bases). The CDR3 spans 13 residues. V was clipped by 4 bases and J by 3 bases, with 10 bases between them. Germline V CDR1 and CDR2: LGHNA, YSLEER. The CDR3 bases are TGCGCCAGCAGCCGGGAGGCCCGCTACGAGCAGTACTTC. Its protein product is CASSREARYEQYF.

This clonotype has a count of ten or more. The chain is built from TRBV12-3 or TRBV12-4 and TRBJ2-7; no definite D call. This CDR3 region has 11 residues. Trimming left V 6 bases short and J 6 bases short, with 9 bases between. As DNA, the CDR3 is TGTGCCAGCAGCTTCACGGTCGAGCAGTACTTC. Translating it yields CASSFTVEQYF.

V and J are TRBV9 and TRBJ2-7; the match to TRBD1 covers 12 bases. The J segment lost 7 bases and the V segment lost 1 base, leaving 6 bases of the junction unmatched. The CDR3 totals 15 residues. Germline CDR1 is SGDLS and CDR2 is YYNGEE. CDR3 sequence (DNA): TGTGCCAGCAGCGTAAGGGGACAGGGGGCTGGGGAGCAGTACTTC. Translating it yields CASSVRGQGAGEQYF.

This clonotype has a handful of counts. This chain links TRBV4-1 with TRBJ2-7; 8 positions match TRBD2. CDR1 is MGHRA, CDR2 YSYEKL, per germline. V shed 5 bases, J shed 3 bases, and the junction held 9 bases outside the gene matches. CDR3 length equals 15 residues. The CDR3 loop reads CASSSASAGGYEQYF. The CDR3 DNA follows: TGCGCCAGCAGCTCCGCTTCGGCGGGAGGCTACGAGCAGTACTTC.

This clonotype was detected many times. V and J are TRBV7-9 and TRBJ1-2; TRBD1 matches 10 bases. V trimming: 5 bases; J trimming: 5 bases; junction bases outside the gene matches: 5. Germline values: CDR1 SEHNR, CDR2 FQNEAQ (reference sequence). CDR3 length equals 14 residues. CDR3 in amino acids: CASSAPGQGYGYTF. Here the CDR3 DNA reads TGTGCCAGCAGCGCACCGGGACAGGGGTATGGCTACACCTTC.

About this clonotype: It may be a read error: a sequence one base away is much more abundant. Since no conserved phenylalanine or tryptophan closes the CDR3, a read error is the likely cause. The CDR3 DNA is TGTGCCAGCAGCCGTGACTACCAAGAGACCCAGTACATC. Amino acids: CASSRDYQETQYI. The V call is TRBV3-1, the J call TRBJ2-5; D gene ambiguous. Germline CDR1 is LGHDT and CDR2 is YNNKEL (reference sequence). V was cut by 4 bases and J by 0 bases, with 6 bases left in between. The CDR3 contains 13 residues.

The CDR3 protein is CASSALQGPNTEAFF. CDR3 coding DNA: TGTGCCAGCAGCGCCCTACAGGGACCGAACACTGAAGCTTTCTTT. The genes are TRBV11-1 and TRBJ1-1; weak D call: TRBD1 (6 bases). Germline V gives CDR1 SGHAT, CDR2 FQDESV (reference sequence). This CDR3 spans 15 amino acids. V lost 5 bases and J 1 base, leaving 14 bases between the germline ends.